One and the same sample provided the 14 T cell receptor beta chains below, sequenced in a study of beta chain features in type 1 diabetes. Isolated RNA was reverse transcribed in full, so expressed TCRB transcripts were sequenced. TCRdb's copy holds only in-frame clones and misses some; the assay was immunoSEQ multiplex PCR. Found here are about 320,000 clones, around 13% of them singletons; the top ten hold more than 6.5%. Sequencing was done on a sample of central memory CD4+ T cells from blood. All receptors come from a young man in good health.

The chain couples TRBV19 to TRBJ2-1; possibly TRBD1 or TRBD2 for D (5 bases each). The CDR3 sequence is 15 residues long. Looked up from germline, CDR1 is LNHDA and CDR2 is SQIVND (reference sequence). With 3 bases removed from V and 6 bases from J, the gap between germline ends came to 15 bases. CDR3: CASSIAGTAFNEQFF. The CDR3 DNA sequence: TGTGCCAGTAGTATTGCCGGGACGGCCTTCAATGAGCAGTTCTTC.

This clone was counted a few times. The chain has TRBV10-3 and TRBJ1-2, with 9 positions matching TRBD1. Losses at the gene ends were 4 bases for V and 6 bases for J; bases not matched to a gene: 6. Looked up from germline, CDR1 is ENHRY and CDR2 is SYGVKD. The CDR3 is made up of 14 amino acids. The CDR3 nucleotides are TGTGCCATCAGTGCTATGACAGGGGGAAATGGCTACACCTTC. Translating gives CAISAMTGGNGYTF.

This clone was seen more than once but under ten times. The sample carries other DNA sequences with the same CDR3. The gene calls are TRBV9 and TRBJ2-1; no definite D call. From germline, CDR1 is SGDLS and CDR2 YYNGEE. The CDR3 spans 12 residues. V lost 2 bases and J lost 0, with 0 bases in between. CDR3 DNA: TGTGCCAGCAGCGTCTCCTACAATGAGCAGTTCTTC. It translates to CASSVSYNEQFF.

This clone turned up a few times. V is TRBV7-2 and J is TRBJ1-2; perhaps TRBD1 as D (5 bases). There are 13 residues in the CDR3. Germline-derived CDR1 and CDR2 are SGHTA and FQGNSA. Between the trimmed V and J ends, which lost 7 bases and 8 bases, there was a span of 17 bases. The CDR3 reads CASTKPGVAGYTF. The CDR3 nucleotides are TGTGCCAGCACCAAGCCGGGGGTCGCGGGCTACACCTTC.

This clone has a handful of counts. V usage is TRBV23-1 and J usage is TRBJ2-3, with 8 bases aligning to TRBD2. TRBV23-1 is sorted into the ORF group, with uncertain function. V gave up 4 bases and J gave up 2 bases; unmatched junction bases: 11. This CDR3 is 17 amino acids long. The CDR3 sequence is CASSLLRTSPFTDTQYF. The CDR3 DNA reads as TGCGCCAGCAGTCTCCTACGGACTAGCCCTTTCACAGATACGCAGTATTTT.

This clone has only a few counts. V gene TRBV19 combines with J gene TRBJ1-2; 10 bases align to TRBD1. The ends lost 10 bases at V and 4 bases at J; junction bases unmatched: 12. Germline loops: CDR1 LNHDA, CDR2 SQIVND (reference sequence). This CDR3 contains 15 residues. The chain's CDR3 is CATTTGTGDIYGYTF. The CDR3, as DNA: TGTGCCACCACGACCGGGACAGGGGACATCTATGGCTACACCTTC.

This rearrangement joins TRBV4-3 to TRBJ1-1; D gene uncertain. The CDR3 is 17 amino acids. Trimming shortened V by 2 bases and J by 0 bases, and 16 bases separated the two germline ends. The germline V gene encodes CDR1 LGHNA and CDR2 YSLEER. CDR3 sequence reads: CASSQSGGRTLNTEAFF. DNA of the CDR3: TGCGCCAGCAGCCAATCTGGTGGGAGAACCTTGAACACTGAAGCTTTCTTT.

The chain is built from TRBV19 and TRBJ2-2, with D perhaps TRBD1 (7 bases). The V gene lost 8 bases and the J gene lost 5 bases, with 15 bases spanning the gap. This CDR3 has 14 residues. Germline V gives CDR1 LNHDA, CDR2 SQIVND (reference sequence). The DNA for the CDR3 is TGTGCCAGTTTGCGGCAGGGGGGTACCGGGGAGCTGTTTTTT. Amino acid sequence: CASLRQGGTGELFF.

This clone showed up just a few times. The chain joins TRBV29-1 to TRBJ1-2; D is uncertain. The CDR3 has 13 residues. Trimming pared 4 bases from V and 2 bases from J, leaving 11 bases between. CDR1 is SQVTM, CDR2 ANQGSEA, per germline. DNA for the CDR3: TGCAGCGTTGGAAACAGAGACAACTATGGCTACACCTTC. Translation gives CSVGNRDNYGYTF.

CDR3 DNA sequence: TGTGCCAGCACGAACAGGGGAGGGGAAGAGACCCAGTACTTC. It encodes CASTNRGGEETQYF. The chain combines TRBV2 with TRBJ2-5, with D perhaps being TRBD1 or TRBD2 (7 bases each). V was trimmed by 7 bases and J by 3 bases, leaving 15 bases between them. Germline lookup yields CDR1 SNHLY and CDR2 FYNNEI. CDR3 length: 14 residues.

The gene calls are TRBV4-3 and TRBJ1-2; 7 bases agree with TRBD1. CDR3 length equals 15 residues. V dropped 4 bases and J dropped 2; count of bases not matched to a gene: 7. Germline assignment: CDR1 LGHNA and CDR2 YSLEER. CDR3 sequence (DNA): TGCGCCAGCAGCCGGTACGAGGGGGCAAACTATGGCTACACCTTC. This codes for CASSRYEGANYGYTF.

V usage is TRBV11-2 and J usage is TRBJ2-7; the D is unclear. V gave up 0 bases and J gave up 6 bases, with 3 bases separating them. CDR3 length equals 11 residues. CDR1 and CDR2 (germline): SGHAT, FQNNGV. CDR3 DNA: TGTGCCAGCAGCTTAGACCTCGAGCAGTACTTC. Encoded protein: CASSLDLEQYF.

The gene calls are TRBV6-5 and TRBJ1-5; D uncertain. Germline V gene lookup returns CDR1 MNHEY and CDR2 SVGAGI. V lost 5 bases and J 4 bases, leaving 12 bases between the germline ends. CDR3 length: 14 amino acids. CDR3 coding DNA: TGTGCCAGCAGTGAACGGCACGCTAATCAGCCCCAGCATTTT. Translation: CASSERHANQPQHF.

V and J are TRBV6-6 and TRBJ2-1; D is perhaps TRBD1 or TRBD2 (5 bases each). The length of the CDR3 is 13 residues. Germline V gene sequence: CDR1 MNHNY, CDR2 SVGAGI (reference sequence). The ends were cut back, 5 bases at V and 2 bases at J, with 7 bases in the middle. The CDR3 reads CASSGDAYNEQFF. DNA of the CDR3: TGTGCCAGCAGTGGGGACGCCTACAATGAGCAGTTCTTC.